This paragraph reports one TCR beta chain. The antigen it recognizes is unknown. Base qualities are not at hand, and no much larger clone is one base apart. Including the terminal cysteine and phenylalanine, the CDR3 comprises 16 residues. Only the CDR3 part of the read is kept: 48 bases, read in frame from the first base. Per the germline V gene (reference sequence), SGHNT is the CDR1 and YYREEE is the CDR2. The V end gives up 4 bases and the J end 4 bases, leaving 10 bases in the junction not matched to a gene. This sample is drawn from a study of cytomegalovirus exposure and HLA in healthy donors (dated 2017 in TCRdb). Regarding the study in general: According to an earlier analysis of a few hundred of the donors, 150 million to 200 million T cells yielded 100 million or so unique TCR beta sequences and approximately 300 Gb of sequence data. Across some 400 genotyped donors of the cohort, an average of about 250,000 unique TCR beta nucleotide sequences per donor were sequenced, and about a sixth of those sequences were non-productive. High-throughput TCR immunosequencing, statistical association of individual TCRs with disease status, and machine learning were combined to predict cytomegalovirus infection status. In an earlier analysis of several hundred of the donors, high-throughput TCR beta sequencing was used to judge whether each TCR beta V gene segment behaved as functional or pseudogenic. Using immunosequencing, the study profiled T cell repertoires from roughly 650 subjects and related those repertoires to cytomegalovirus serostatus. Among the 398 genotyped donors, 81% belonged to the genetic ancestry cluster associated with self-reported Caucasian donors. A later analysis re-examined previously published TCR beta repertoires from more than 650 donors and added high-resolution HLA genotyping to investigate patterns of TCR occurrence. The aim of the study was to test whether cataloging public T cell receptors could identify signatures of past pathogen exposure. HLA typing covered class I and class II loci at four-digit resolution. The later analysis used no new phenotypic data to find candidate immune exposures, relying instead on TCR beta sequences and their occurrence across donors. Because of strong linkage in the cohort, four to six DR-DQ haplotypes were treated as single units for association and clustering. A later genetic analysis took genome-wide SNP genotypes for about 60% of the roughly 670 donors and used that subset as a discovery cohort. The number of donors typed differed by locus, with about 629-640 for A, B, C, DRB1 and DQB1, roughly 520 for DQA1, 606 for DPA1, and some 470 for DPB1. Every discovery cohort repertoire had been produced on one sequencing platform. An early release that covered about 600 HLA-typed donors contained around 330 gigabases of sequencing data and tens of millions of unique TCR sequences. Alongside the repertoire data, information on donor age, sex, ethnicity and CMV serostatus was compiled. Along with the approximately 700-subject first cohort, a separate validation cohort of 120 different subjects was used. Study-wide findings and limitations: A later analysis found that most CMV-associated TCR beta chains appeared HLA-restricted, with HLA associations seemingly driven largely by CMV exposure. While some public TCRs were present in many individuals, most TCR sequences turned up only very rarely across donors. In an earlier analysis of about 600 of the donors, most TCR beta V segments appeared in productive rearrangements about 87% or about 30% of the time, broadly matching IMGT annotations. A cluster of highly shared sequence variants was judged likely to represent a technical artifact of the sequencing pipeline. A later genetic analysis associated a missense DCLRE1C variant with V-gene and J-gene trimming of TCR beta chains, and an independent cohort replicated the association. Because counts were too low, 15 to 20 rarely observed V segments, including chromosome 9 orphons, were excluded from the earlier analysis of fewer than 650 of the donors. In a later analysis, several top co-occurrence clusters were reported to appear linked to parvovirus B19, influenza, CMV and Epstein-Barr virus. It was suggested by the authors that the approach could potentially be generalized to other disease states and immunological phenotypes. According to a later genetic analysis, donors in an Asian-associated ancestry cluster had fewer N-insertions in productive TCRs than the approximately 650-donor mean. This cohort had only TCR beta chains sequenced, and the lack of alpha or paired-chain data limited which features could be detected. Assigning TCR associations to individual alleles was difficult when HLA alleles, especially DR and DQ, strongly co-occurred. In the study, around 160 TCR beta chains were listed as associated with cytomegalovirus. Some IMGT-functional V segments, including TRBV6-2 and TRBV6-3, could not be told apart with the 87-base-pair reads, so those segments were excluded. In a later analysis, TCR association rates were found to vary across HLA loci, with the most associated TCRs seen for DRB1 alleles and the fewest for HLA-C alleles. In a later analysis, HLA-associated TCR beta chains were found to be more clonally expanded and to have lower generation probabilities than equally common non-associated chains. A further reported finding was that TCR beta sequences accurately predicted the HLA-A and HLA-B alleles for most subjects in the first cohort. The presence/absence analyses assumed that sequencing depth was roughly uniform across donors, and that assumption may not be true. Correlated functional status among segregating V segments might reflect linkage disequilibrium, but an unknown experimental factor could not be ruled out. HLA typing was unavailable for some donors at each locus, so association tests used only the typed subset. A later analysis associated around 16,000 TCR beta sequences with specific HLA alleles at a false discovery rate of 0.05. The only immune exposure information available for the cohort was CMV serostatus. Cytomegalovirus status was reported to be diagnosed by the classifier with high specificity and sensitivity in both the original and validation cohorts. Three of the identified cytomegalovirus-associated TCR beta chains were confirmed in vitro to be specific for cytomegalovirus antigens.

The cohort was made up of 650 to 700 healthy bone marrow donors. At the time of sampling, every cohort member was nominally healthy, though immune exposures that went unrecorded were likely present. The donor tested CMV seronegative, placing the donor among the 350 to 400 seronegative members of the cohort. A peripheral blood sample was provided by each donor, and peripheral blood mononuclear cells were used for TCR beta sequencing. The Qiagen DNeasy Blood Extraction Kit was used to extract genomic DNA from the blood cell samples. Receptor libraries were prepared by the immunoSEQ multiplex PCR assay. For the multiplex PCR, a mixture combining 60 forward primers for TCR Vbeta segments and 13 reverse primers for TCR Jbeta segments was used. The CDR3 region of rearranged TCR beta genes was amplified from genomic DNA by a multiplex PCR assay. On the Illumina HiSeq System, the amplified TCR beta libraries were sequenced as 87-base-pair reads. Per the source publication's procedure: Across the 500 to 750 repertoires, a later analysis counted about 81 million unique TCR beta chains, roughly 11 million of which were shared by at least two donors. Raw reads were error-corrected and collapsed into unique sequences with a nearest-neighbor algorithm that merged closely related sequences to remove PCR and sequencing errors. To assign V, D and J gene segments, CDR3 sequences were aligned to IMGT reference sequences. For a sequence to be retained, a match of at least six nucleotides to both a V gene segment and a J gene segment was required. Rearrangements were classified as productive when the CDR3 lacked stop codons and remained in frame with V and J, and all other rearrangements were classified as non-productive. Following IMGT convention, CDR3 was defined as the stretch from the second conserved V-encoded cysteine to the conserved J-encoded phenylalanine. Sequences without an unambiguous match to a single V gene segment were excluded from the earlier analysis of 587 of the donors. In an earlier analysis of approximately 610 of the donors, V segments were called functional above 56.7% productive rearrangements and were called segregating when the between-donor standard deviation exceeded 5%. To diagnose cytomegalovirus status from the catalog of TCR beta chain sequences, a statistical classification framework was built. A later analysis assigned V and J genes by comparing TCR nucleotide sequences with IMGT/GENE-DB human TR gene sequences. Using the TCRdist pipeline, a later analysis assigned CDR3 sequences along with most-parsimonious VDJ recombination scenarios. In a later analysis, each TCR beta chain was defined by its CDR3 amino acid sequence together with its V-gene family, and reads without a unique V-gene family were excluded. In a later analysis, a few hundred highly shared, low-generation-probability nucleotide sequences were removed to address suspected cross-contamination and a sequencing artifact. A later analysis calculated a clonal expansion index for each public chain from normalized within-repertoire ranks of inferred template counts. In a later analysis, generation probabilities were computed using a VDJ recombination model fitted to out-of-frame rearrangements, and the results were checked against IGoR. Hypergeometric tests were used in a later analysis to score TCR-TCR, TCR-HLA and TCR-CMV co-occurrence, with a repertoire-size bias correction applied to the TCR pairs. In a later analysis, false discovery rates were estimated by permuting HLA or CMV assignments 20 times. A later analysis grouped co-occurring TCRs with DBSCAN, adding TCRdist sequence similarity when clustering within HLA-allele-positive subsets. Repertoires with fewer than 30,000 or more than 120,000 public chains, plus five repertoires with anomalous nucleotide sharing, were excluded from co-occurrence clustering. TCRdb took this table from immuneACCESS and kept in-frame rearrangements with V and J called. Such tables lack part of the clones; where checked against another copy, unresolved V genes explain under half of the gap, and the rest is unexplained. V, J and clone size are those of that table, while D and trimming were read from the DNA. The sample table shows around 150,000 clones, and approximately 83% are seen once. Of the sample, around 3% is held by the ten largest clones.

The sample consisted of PBMCs. The chain uses TRBV5-4 and TRBJ1-2; TRBD1 matches 10 bases in the middle. The clonotype originates from a man between 40 and 49 years old in good health and CMV-seronegative. The bases are TGTGCCAGCAGCGTTCCCGACAGGGGGCTAGCCTATGGCTACACCTTC. It is translated as CASSVPDRGLAYGYTF. The full variable domain, completed from the reference TRBV5-4 and TRBJ1-2 proteins outside the CDR3, reads ETGVTQSPTHLIKTRGQQVTLRCSSQSGHNTVSWYQQALGQGPQFIFQYYREEENGRGNFPPRFSGLQFPNYSSELNVNALELDDSALYLCASSVPDRGLAYGYTFGSGTRLTVV.